The source of this T cell receptor (beta chain) is a study of chemoradiotherapy in HPV16-positive cancers. Overall study context: Candidate HPV-specific clones and shared TCR motifs came from a couple of HPV16-positive patients. Study-wide results and limits: Better recurrence-free survival went with HPV-responsive T-cell expansion in HPV16-positive patients. The functional HPV-specific definition rests on just a couple of HPV16-positive patients.

In regard to this clone: Its antigen remains unidentified.

Samples were taken several times over chemoradiotherapy. Clones were sequenced by immunoSEQ multiplex PCR, and TCRdb holds only the in-frame ones, with some missing. The sample lists 3,500 to 4,000 clones; around 96% were seen once. The CDR3 runs 15 residues. The V gene's germline CDR1 is SGHVS and CDR2 FQNEAQ. V lost 5 bases, J lost 4 bases, and 10 bases stayed unmatched. The chain is built from TRBV7-8 and TRBJ1-2; 7 nucleotides match TRBD1. The source of this sequence is a human donor with HPV-associated anogenital cancer. The sample was taken from a patient who underwent chemoradiotherapy. The DNA of the CDR3 is TGTGCCAGCAGCGGTCGGACAGGTGGTCCCTATGGCTACACCTTC. Its translation: CASSGRTGGPYGYTF. The full variable domain, with the rest looked up from reference TRBV7-8 and TRBJ1-2, is GAGVSQSPRYKVAKRGQDVALRCDPISGHVSLFWYQQALGQGPEFLTYFQNEAQLDKSGLPSDRFFAERPEGSVSTLKIQRTQQEDSAVYLCASSGRTGGPYGYTFGSGTRLTVV.